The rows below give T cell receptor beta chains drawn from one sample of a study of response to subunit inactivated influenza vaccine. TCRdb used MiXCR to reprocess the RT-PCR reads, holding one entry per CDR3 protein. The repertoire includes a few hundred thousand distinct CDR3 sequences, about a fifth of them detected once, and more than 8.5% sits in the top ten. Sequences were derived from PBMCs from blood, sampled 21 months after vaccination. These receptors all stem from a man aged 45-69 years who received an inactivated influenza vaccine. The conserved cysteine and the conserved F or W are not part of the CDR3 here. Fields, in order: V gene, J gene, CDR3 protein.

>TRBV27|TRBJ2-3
ASSSLPRTNSPTDTQY
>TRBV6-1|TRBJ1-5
ASSTRTGREYPTGQPQH
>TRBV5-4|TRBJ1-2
ASSQGQGFGYT
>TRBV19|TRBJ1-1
ASRDRDTEAF
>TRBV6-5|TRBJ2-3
ASSFRLAGDHTDTQY
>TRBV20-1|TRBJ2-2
SARGRRENTGELF
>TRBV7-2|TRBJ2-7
ASSYGGTSTEQY
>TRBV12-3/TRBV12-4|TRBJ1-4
ATSGTWGEKLF
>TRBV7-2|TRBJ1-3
ASSLTSGNSGNTIY
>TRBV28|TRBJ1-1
ASSSLQGNTEAF
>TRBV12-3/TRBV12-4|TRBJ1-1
ASSGEVGTEAF
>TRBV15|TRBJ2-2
ATSRERGFNTGELF
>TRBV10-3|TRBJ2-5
AIKGQAVQETQY
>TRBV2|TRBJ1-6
ASSVGTGASPLH
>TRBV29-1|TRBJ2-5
SVHRDRVYQETQY
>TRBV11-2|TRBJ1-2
ASSLTRTGTNYGYT
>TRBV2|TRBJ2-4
ASIGTELAKNIQY
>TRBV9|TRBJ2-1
ASSLTGQSYNEQF
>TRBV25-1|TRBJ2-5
ASSASYLETQY
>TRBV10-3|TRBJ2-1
AISESGGGAYNEQF
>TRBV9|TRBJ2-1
ASSVGLADNEQF
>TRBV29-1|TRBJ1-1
SVADGNTEAF
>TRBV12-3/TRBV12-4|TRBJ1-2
ASSFIDRGTYGYT
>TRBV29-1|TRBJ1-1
SVAGTPVSNTEAF
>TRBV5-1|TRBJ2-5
ASSSAPGQAKTQY
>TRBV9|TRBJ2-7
ASSVVDRADHEQY
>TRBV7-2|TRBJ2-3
ASSLAASADTQY
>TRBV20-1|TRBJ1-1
SAPPPDTNTEAF
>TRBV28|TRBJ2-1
ASTLGSYNEQF
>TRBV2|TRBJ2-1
ASSVLAGGSYNEQF
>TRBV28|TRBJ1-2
ATMDRSYGYT
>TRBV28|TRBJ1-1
ASSPLGIGLNTEAF
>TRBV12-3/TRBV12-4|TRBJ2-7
ASSFLTGEQY
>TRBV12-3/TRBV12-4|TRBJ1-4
ASSFRENEKLF
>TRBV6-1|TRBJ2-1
ASRSTASYNEQF
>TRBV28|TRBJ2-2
ASSSPTRAGELF
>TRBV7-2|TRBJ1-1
ASSLEGRGLVAF
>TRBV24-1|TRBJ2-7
ATSEPQGREQY
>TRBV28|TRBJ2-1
ATSDNEQF
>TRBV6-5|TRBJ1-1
ASSYSPSQSEAF
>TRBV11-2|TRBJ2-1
ASSLITSGRVYNEQF
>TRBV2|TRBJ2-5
ASSDPIRRQGAQETQY
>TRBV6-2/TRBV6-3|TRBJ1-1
ASSYRVGQKNTEAF
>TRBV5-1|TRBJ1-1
ASSDGMNTEAF
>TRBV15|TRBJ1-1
ATSIPRGYGTEAF
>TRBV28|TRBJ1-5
ASLRADYSNQPQH
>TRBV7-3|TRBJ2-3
ASSLGLAGGTDTQY
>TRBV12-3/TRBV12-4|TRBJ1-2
ASSNTGGFGNGYT
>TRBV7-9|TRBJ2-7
ASSRTNFYEQY
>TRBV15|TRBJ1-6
ATSRDLNSPLH
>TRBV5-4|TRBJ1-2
ASSLQGANGYT
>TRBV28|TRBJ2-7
ASSPAGASYEQY
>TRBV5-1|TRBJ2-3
ASSLARGLISSSDTQY